Detailed here is one TCR beta chain. V shed 1 base and J 7 bases; nucleotides not matched to a gene: 4. Germline V CDR1 and CDR2: SQVTM, ANQGSEA. The CDR3 contains 13 residues. Sequencing was performed with immunoSEQ multiplex PCR; in TCRdb, only in-frame clones are kept and a portion is missing. The sample has some 380,000 clones; around 84% are singletons. This sample is part of a study of blood T cell repertoires in COVID-19. Study-wide context: The United States, Italy and Spain were the sources of the acute and convalescent COVID-19 samples.

The genes are TRBV29-1 and TRBJ1-2; 9 bases line up with TRBD1. The TCR was taken from a human donor with acute or convalescent COVID-19. The donor label of this sample is uncertain. The sequenced sample consisted of peripheral blood. In DNA, the CDR3 is TGCAGCGTTGAAGGACAGGGGGTGAGTGGCTACACCTTC. It yields the protein CSVEGQGVSGYTF.